These 7 T cell receptor beta chains were all obtained from the same sample, sequenced in a study of PD-L1 blockade in urothelial cancer. The sample's time point: peripheral blood 6 weeks after treatment start. Sequencing was performed with immunoSEQ multiplex PCR; in TCRdb, only in-frame clones are kept and a portion is missing. The table includes 40,000 or so clones, around 82% detected once. The material was PBMCs, obtained around atezolizumab (anti-PD-L1) treatment. All receptors derive from a man in his fifties or sixties with urothelial cancer.

The genes are TRBV11-3 and TRBJ2-1; D unclear. The germline V gene encodes CDR1 SGHNT and CDR2 YENEEA. With 5 bases removed from V and 4 bases from J, the gap between germline ends came to 12 bases. The CDR3 contains 14 residues. The CDR3 loop reads CASSRAAGYNEQFF. The CDR3 nucleotides are TGTGCCAGCAGCCGAGCAGCCGGGTACAATGAGCAGTTCTTC.

This sequence joins TRBV5-4 and TRBJ1-4; a weak D match, TRBD1 (5 bases). Germline assignment: CDR1 SGHNT and CDR2 YYREEE (reference sequence). The CDR3 sequence is 14 residues long. V was trimmed by 2 bases and J by 8 bases, leaving 13 bases between them. The CDR3: CASSFSGGGEKLFF. CDR3 nucleotide sequence: TGTGCCAGCAGCTTCTCGGGGGGAGGAGAAAAACTGTTTTTT. The full variable domain, completed using reference TRBV5-4 and TRBJ1-4, is ETGVTQSPTHLIKTRGQQVTLRCSSQSGHNTVSWYQQALGQGPQFIFQYYREEENGRGNFPPRFSGLQFPNYSSELNVNALELDDSALYLCASSFSGGGEKLFFGSGTQLSVL.

The genes are TRBV28 and TRBJ1-4; D may be TRBD1 (6 bases). V was pared by 6 bases and J by 8 bases, with 19 bases between. The germline gives CDR1 MDHEN, CDR2 SYDVKM. The CDR3 has 15 amino acids. CDR3 nucleotide sequence: TGTGCCAGCAGACAAACGGGGGGGCTAGGGGAAAAACTGTTTTTT. It encodes CASRQTGGLGEKLFF.

V usage is TRBV18 and J usage is TRBJ2-2, with TRBD2 matching 8 bases. The CDR3 covers 15 residues. Per the germline V gene, CDR1 is KGHSH and CDR2 is LQKENI. V lost 3 bases to trimming and J lost 0 bases; unmatched junction nucleotides: 0. The DNA of the CDR3 is TGTGCCAGCTCACCGGGACTAGCGAACACCGGGGAGCTGTTTTTT. Its translation: CASSPGLANTGELFF.

V usage is TRBV28 and J usage is TRBJ2-7; TRBD1 aligns across 10 bases. The junction had 9 bases not matched to a gene; V was cut back by 3 bases and J by 1 base. Germline V gives CDR1 MDHEN, CDR2 SYDVKM. The CDR3 consists of 17 residues. The CDR3 here is CASSFVIWDRGSYEQYF. In DNA form, the CDR3 reads TGTGCCAGCAGTTTCGTCATTTGGGACAGGGGTTCCTACGAGCAGTACTTC.

This chain uses TRBV19 with TRBJ2-1; 11 bases line up with TRBD2. With V trimmed by 3 bases and J by 3 bases, 4 bases remained unmatched. This CDR3 contains 16 residues. Germline-derived CDR1 and CDR2 are LNHDA and SQIVND (reference sequence). The CDR3 bases are TGTGCCAGTAGTATCGGGACTAGCGGATTCTACAATGAGCAGTTCTTC. Residues: CASSIGTSGFYNEQFF.

The chain has TRBV18 and TRBJ1-4; maybe TRBD1 (6 bases). V was trimmed by 3 bases and J by 2 bases, leaving 10 bases between them. The CDR3 is 15 residues long. Germline V CDR1 and CDR2: KGHSH, LQKENI. The chain's CDR3 is CASSPDGQTNEKLFF. For the CDR3, the DNA is TGTGCCAGCTCACCGGATGGACAGACTAATGAAAAACTGTTTTTT.